Below, 16 T cell receptor beta chains from the same sample are listed, as sequenced in a study of cytomegalovirus exposure and HLA in healthy donors. PCR involved 60 Vbeta and 13 Jbeta primers. TCRdb keeps only in-frame clones here, not all; method: immunoSEQ multiplex PCR. The sample records around 55,000 clones, roughly 70% being singletons. Material for sequencing was PBMCs. These receptors all stem from a middle-aged man in good health and CMV-seropositive.

The CDR3 bases are TGCGCCAGCAGCCCCGGACAGGGACATAACGAGCAGTACTTC. Its protein is CASSPGQGHNEQYF. The rearrangement links TRBV5-1 to TRBJ2-7; 8 bases agree with TRBD1. Germline CDR1 is SGHRS and CDR2 is YFSETQ. After removal of 4 bases from V and 5 bases from J, the junction contained 8 bases not matched to a gene. The CDR3 contains 14 residues.

The rearrangement uses TRBV6-6 and TRBJ1-1, with 12 bases fitting TRBD1. Germline CDR1 and CDR2: MNHNY and SVGAGI (reference sequence). V shed 4 bases, J shed 2 bases, and the junction held 5 bases outside the gene matches. This CDR3 is 16 amino acids long. The CDR3 here is CASSSTGTGGNTEAFF. CDR3 DNA sequence: TGTGCCAGCAGTTCCACCGGGACAGGGGGCAACACTGAAGCTTTCTTT.

In this sample, this clone turned up once. The V and J genes are TRBV30 and TRBJ2-2; 9 nucleotides match TRBD2. CDR3 length: 16 residues. Germline V gene lookup returns CDR1 GTSNPN and CDR2 SVGIG (reference sequence). V gave up 0 bases and J gave up 5 bases; unmatched junction bases: 7. The CDR3 spells CAWSVWGLAGTGELFF. CDR3 sequence (DNA): TGTGCCTGGAGTGTATGGGGGCTAGCGGGGACCGGGGAGCTGTTTTTT.

The chain recombines TRBV28 with TRBJ2-1; weak D call: TRBD2 (6 bases). The CDR3 extends over 15 amino acids. Per germline, CDR1 MDHEN and CDR2 SYDVKM. V shed 1 base and J shed 4 bases, with 11 bases lying between them. CDR3 protein: CASSLSGGAYNEQFF. As DNA, the CDR3 is TGTGCCAGCAGTTTATCTGGCGGGGCGTACAATGAGCAGTTCTTC.

The chain couples TRBV10-3 to TRBJ1-2; D unclear. Germline loops: CDR1 ENHRY, CDR2 SYGVKD. This CDR3 has 14 amino acids. Trimming cost V 3 bases and J 4 bases, with 12 bases left between them. Here the CDR3 reads CAISDWAPPYGYTF. Written as DNA, the CDR3 is TGTGCCATCAGTGACTGGGCGCCGCCCTATGGCTACACCTTC.

Concerning this clone itself: As the CDR3 is not closed by the conserved phenylalanine or tryptophan, this likely results from a read error. The rearrangement joins TRBV5-6 to TRBJ1-5; 9 nucleotides agree with TRBD1. Germline V lookup: CDR1 SGHDT, CDR2 YYEEEE. CDR3 length equals 14 residues. The V and J ends lost 4 bases and 7 bases, in that order; junction bases with no gene match: 6. In DNA form, the CDR3 reads TGTGCCAGCAGCCTACAGGGGGCACGGCAGCCCCAGCATGTT. This encodes CASSLQGARQPQHV.

The table lists this clone with a few counts. The rearrangement joins TRBV5-6 to TRBJ2-6; the match to TRBD1 covers 8 bases. The V gene end was trimmed by 4 bases and the J gene end by 6 bases; junction bases not matched to a gene: 6. Germline-derived CDR1 and CDR2 are SGHDT and YYEEEE. This CDR3 spans 15 amino acids. The DNA for the CDR3 is TGTGCCAGCAGCGGCAGGGGGCGGGCGGCCAACGTCCTGACTTTC. Translated: CASSGRGRAANVLTF. Drawing the rest from reference TRBV5-6 and TRBJ2-6, the complete variable domain is DAGVTQSPTHLIKTRGQQVTLRCSPKSGHDTVSWYQQALGQGPQFIFQYYEEEERQRGNFPDRFSGHQFPNYSSELNVNALLLGDSALYLCASSGRGRAANVLTFGAGSRLTVL.

CDR3 in amino acids: CASAYYRVGQPQHF. In DNA form, the CDR3 reads TGTGCCAGCGCCTACTACAGGGTCGGTCAGCCCCAGCATTTT. The V call is TRBV6-6, the J call TRBJ1-5, with D possibly being TRBD1 (6 bases). Between the trimmed V and J ends, which lost 8 bases and 6 bases, there was a span of 17 bases. This CDR3 comprises 14 residues. The germline V gene has CDR1 MNHNY and CDR2 SVGAGI (reference sequence).

The chain recombines TRBV19 with TRBJ1-2; D unresolved. Germline CDR1 is LNHDA and CDR2 is SQIVND (reference sequence). The CDR3 is 12 amino acids. V shed 5 bases and J shed 1 base, with 5 bases lying between them. The CDR3 DNA follows: TGTGCCAGTAGTGTCATTAACTATGGCTACACCTTC. This sequence encodes CASSVINYGYTF.

The chain joins TRBV6-5 to TRBJ2-1; D unresolved. CDR3 size: 13 residues. The V and J ends lost 6 bases and 5 bases respectively, with 11 bases between them. Per the germline V gene, CDR1 is MNHEY and CDR2 is SVGAGI. The chain's CDR3 is CASRSGPDNEQFF. For the CDR3, the DNA is TGTGCCAGCAGAAGTGGGCCGGACAATGAGCAGTTCTTC.

This chain links TRBV5-1 with TRBJ2-3; 8 bases align to TRBD2. V gave up 4 bases and J gave up 1 base; unmatched junction bases: 8. This CDR3 is built from 16 residues. Germline V gene lookup returns CDR1 SGHRS and CDR2 YFSETQ. CDR3 sequence: CASSPKREWGTDTQYF. CDR3 coding DNA: TGCGCCAGCAGCCCCAAGCGGGAGTGGGGCACAGATACGCAGTATTTT.

V gene TRBV9 combines with J gene TRBJ2-7, with TRBD1 identical over 9 bases. The CDR3 has 14 amino acids. From germline, CDR1 is SGDLS and CDR2 YYNGEE. V was pared by 0 bases and J by 6 bases, with 4 bases of the junction left unmatched. The CDR3 here is CASSVEDRGGEQYF. In DNA, the CDR3 is TGTGCCAGCAGCGTAGAGGACAGGGGTGGCGAGCAGTACTTC.

The chain uses TRBV7-9 and TRBJ1-3, with a weak D call TRBD1 (5 bases). Germline CDR1 reads SEHNR; CDR2 reads FQNEAQ (reference sequence). The CDR3 has 15 amino acids. Trimming took 5 bases from V and 0 from J, leaving 11 bases between them. The CDR3 sequence: CASSRLTDSGNTIYF. CDR3 DNA sequence: TGTGCCAGCAGCAGACTGACAGACTCTGGAAACACCATATATTTT.

The V gene is TRBV7-9, the J gene TRBJ1-2; possible D gene TRBD1, 5 bases. Trimming left V 5 bases short and J 5 bases short, with 21 bases between. This CDR3 contains 16 residues. Germline CDR1 and CDR2: SEHNR and FQNEAQ (reference sequence). The CDR3 spells CASSRDSLGDVYGYTF. The DNA for the CDR3 is TGTGCCAGCAGCCGAGACAGCCTCGGTGACGTATATGGCTACACCTTC.

The chain uses TRBV4-1 and TRBJ2-3; 13 nucleotides agree with TRBD2. CDR1 is MGHRA, CDR2 YSYEKL, per germline. The CDR3 is 17 amino acids. J gave up 3 bases and V 0 bases, and 3 bases lay outside the gene matches. CDR3 bases: TGCGCCAGCAGCCAAGATCCGGGACTAGCGGGGACAGATACGCAGTATTTT. It is translated as CASSQDPGLAGTDTQYF.

J is TRBJ2-1 and V is TRBV30; the match to TRBD2 covers 8 bases. This CDR3 is built from 16 residues. Germline trimming cut 0 bases from V and 1 base from J; bases unmatched to any gene: 5. Germline V gene data show CDR1 as GTSNPN and CDR2 as SVGIG (reference sequence). The CDR3 loop is CAWSVLVAGSYNEQFF. The CDR3 DNA follows: TGTGCCTGGAGTGTACTGGTAGCGGGGTCCTACAATGAGCAGTTCTTC.